This entry is about one TCR beta chain. This clonotype was detected ten times or more. The target of this receptor is not known. No much larger clonotype is one base removed from it; base qualities were not supplied. The sequencer was an Illumina HiSeq 2500. Quantitative 5'-RACE with molecular barcodes was the method used to prepare the TCR beta libraries. Concerning the study's data processing: Disease-linked TCR variants were identified with a new computational method built on a probabilistic model of VDJ rearrangement. Using fastp trimming at Q25 and MiXCR clonotype assembly, TCRdb reanalyzed the public sequencing data and kept in-frame beta chains. Every CDR3 protein is listed once, alongside the most common genes and DNA of its rows. In this record, the V and J calls reflect TCRdb's handling and not the investigators' own analysis. The sample yields 150,000 to 200,000 distinct CDR3 sequences; approximately 18% were counted once. The ten biggest clones cover roughly 4.5% of the sample.

Taken from the germline V gene (reference sequence), the CDR1 and CDR2 loops are PRHDT and FYEKMQ. For this chain, trimming is 5 bases at the V end and 4 bases at the J end, and the number of junction bases without a gene match is 7. From cysteine to phenylalanine, the CDR3 is 15 amino acids long. Of all the DNA, just the CDR3 is kept, 45 bases in frame from base 1. This specimen belongs to a study of CD8 T cells in ankylosing spondylitis (dated by TCRdb to the late 2010s). Describing the broader study: The study profiled T cell receptor beta repertoires in healthy donors and ankylosing spondylitis patients to find disease-linked TCR variants. In total, the full study cohort was made up of nearly 110 healthy donors and 25 to 30 ankylosing spondylitis patients. Peripheral blood was sampled, and synovial fluid was also collected from ankylosing spondylitis patients. The research as a whole found: Some motif variants were previously reported in synovial fluid and blood of reactive arthritis patients, suggesting common disease-initiation mechanisms. The disease-linked clones were reported to be significantly enriched in matched synovial fluid samples from ankylosing spondylitis patients. Blood from ankylosing spondylitis patients appeared to be characterized by a TCR beta motif made up of under ten highly homologous amino acid variants. The disease-linked clones had a CD8+ phenotype and were found at relatively low frequencies in peripheral blood.

The specimen was blood, either unsorted or a sorted T cell fraction (not recorded which). The sequence came from a male donor aged 10-29 years with ankylosing spondylitis or in good health (not recorded which). Donor details come from another sample of the same person, matched by shared clones. The V and J segments used are TRBV13 and TRBJ2-7; 11 bases in the junction line up with TRBD2. The CDR3 corresponds to CASSARLAGRYEQYF. The DNA reads as follows: TGTGCCAGCAGCGCGAGACTAGCGGGGAGGTACGAGCAGTACTTC.